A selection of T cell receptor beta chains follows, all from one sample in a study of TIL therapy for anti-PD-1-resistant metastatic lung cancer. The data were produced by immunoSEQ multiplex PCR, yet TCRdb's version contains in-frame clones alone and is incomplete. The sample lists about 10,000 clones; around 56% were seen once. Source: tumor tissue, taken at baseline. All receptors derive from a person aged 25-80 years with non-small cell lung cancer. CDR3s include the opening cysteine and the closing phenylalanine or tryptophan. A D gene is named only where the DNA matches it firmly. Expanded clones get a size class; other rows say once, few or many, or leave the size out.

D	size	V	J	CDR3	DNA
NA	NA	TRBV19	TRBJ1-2	CASSIPHGNYGYTF	TGTGCCAGTAGTATCCCCCACGGTAACTATGGCTACACCTTC
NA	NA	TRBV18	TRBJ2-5	CASWEGDGETQYF	TGTGCCAGCTGGGAAGGGGATGGAGAGACCCAGTACTTC
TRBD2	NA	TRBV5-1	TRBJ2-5	CASSLGTSGVSYQETQYF	TGCGCCAGCAGCTTGGGGACTAGCGGGGTGTCGTACCAAGAGACCCAGTACTTC
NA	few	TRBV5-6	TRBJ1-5	CASSLTMSADSNQPQHF	TGTGCCAGCAGCTTGACTATGTCAGCAGATAGCAATCAGCCCCAGCATTTT
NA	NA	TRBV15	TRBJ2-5	CATSRDDAGETQYF	TGTGCCACCAGCAGAGATGATGCCGGGGAGACCCAGTACTTC
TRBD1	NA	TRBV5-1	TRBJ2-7	CASSPRTGGFSSYEQYF	TGCGCCAGCAGCCCCCGGACAGGGGGCTTTAGCTCCTACGAGCAGTACTTC
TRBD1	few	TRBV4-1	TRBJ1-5	CASSRGDREGQPQHF	TGCGCCAGCAGCCGCGGGGACAGGGAAGGTCAGCCCCAGCATTTT
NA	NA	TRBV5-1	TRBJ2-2	CASSTGRGNTGELFF	TGCGCCAGCAGCACCGGAAGGGGAAACACCGGGGAGCTGTTTTTT
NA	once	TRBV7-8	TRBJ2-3	CASSSLGLGDTQYF	TGTGCCAGCAGCTCTCTGGGTTTAGGAGATACGCAGTATTTT
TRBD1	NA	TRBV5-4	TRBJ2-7	CASSWGQTSYEQYF	TGTGCCAGCAGCTGGGGACAGACCTCCTACGAGCAGTACTTC
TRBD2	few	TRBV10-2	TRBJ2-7	CASSVRGTSGGSPYEQYF	TGCGCCAGCAGCGTGAGGGGGACTAGCGGGGGATCTCCTTACGAGCAGTACTTC
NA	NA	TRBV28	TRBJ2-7	CASGEQYF	TGTGCCAGCGGCGAGCAGTACTTC
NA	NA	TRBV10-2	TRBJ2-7	CASSMTSGEYGEQYF	TGCGCCAGCAGTATGACTAGTGGGGAATATGGCGAGCAGTACTTC
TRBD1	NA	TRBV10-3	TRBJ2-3	CAISEGTGLTDTQYF	TGTGCCATCAGTGAAGGGACAGGCCTCACAGATACGCAGTATTTT
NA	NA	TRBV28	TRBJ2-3	CASSFLGPTDTQYF	TGCGCCAGCAGTTTCCTGGGGCCTACAGATACGCAGTATTTT
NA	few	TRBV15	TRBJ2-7	CATSRGGDYYEQYF	TGTGCCACCAGCAGAGGGGGCGACTACTACGAGCAGTACTTC
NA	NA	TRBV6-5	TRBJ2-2	CASRPTGSNTGELFF	TGTGCCAGCAGACCCACCGGGTCGAACACCGGGGAGCTGTTTTTT
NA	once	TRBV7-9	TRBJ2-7	CASSLAGGNEQCF	TGTGCCAGCAGCTTAGCAGGTGGTAACGAGCAGTGCTTC
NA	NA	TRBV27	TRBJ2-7	CASSLLGTNPYEQYF	TGTGCCAGCAGCCTCCTGGGTACCAACCCCTACGAGCAGTACTTC
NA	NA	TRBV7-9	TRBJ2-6	CASEGGTGANVLTF	TGTGCCAGTGAGGGGGGCACTGGGGCCAACGTCCTGACTTTC
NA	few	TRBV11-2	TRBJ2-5	CASSPTRGRTYF	TGTGCCAGCAGCCCCACGAGGGGCCGTACGTACTTC
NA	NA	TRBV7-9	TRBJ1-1	CASSNWGTLNTEAFF	TGTGCCAGCAGCAATTGGGGCACCTTGAACACTGAAGCTTTCTTT
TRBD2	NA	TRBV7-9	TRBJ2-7	CASSSSSGYEQYF	TGTGCCAGCAGCTCCTCTAGCGGCTACGAGCAGTACTTC
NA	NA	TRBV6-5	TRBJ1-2	CASAARRSYYGYTF	TGTGCCAGCGCCGCCCGGCGGTCCTACTATGGCTACACCTTC
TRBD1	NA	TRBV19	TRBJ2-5	CASSKGQGQQETQYF	TGTGCCAGTAGTAAGGGACAGGGGCAACAAGAGACCCAGTACTTC
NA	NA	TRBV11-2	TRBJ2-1	CASSSEGLGQFF	TGTGCCAGCAGCTCCGAGGGTCTAGGGCAGTTCTTC
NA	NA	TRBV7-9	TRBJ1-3	CASSAGGPGNTIYF	TGTGCCAGCAGTGCCGGGGGGCCTGGAAACACCATATATTTT
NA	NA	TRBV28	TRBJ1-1	CASSLVPLTGLNTEAFF	TGTGCCAGCAGTTTAGTACCGTTGACAGGTCTGAACACTGAAGCTTTCTTT
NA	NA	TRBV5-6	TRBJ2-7	CASSLRGRGEQYF	TGTGCCAGCAGCCTACGGGGGCGGGGCGAGCAGTACTTC
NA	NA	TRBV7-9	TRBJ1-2	CASSFGPDYTF	TGTGCCAGCAGCTTCGGCCCTGACTACACCTTC
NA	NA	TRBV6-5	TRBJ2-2	CASSRLPGELFF	TGTGCCAGCAGCCGCTTGCCCGGGGAGCTGTTTTTT
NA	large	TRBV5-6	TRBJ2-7	CASSLGREQYF	TGTGCCAGCAGCTTGGGACGAGAGCAGTACTTC
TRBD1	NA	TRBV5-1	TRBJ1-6	CASSLKAPTGSLSPLHF	TGCGCCAGCAGCTTGAAAGCGCCGACAGGGTCGTTGTCACCCCTCCACTTT